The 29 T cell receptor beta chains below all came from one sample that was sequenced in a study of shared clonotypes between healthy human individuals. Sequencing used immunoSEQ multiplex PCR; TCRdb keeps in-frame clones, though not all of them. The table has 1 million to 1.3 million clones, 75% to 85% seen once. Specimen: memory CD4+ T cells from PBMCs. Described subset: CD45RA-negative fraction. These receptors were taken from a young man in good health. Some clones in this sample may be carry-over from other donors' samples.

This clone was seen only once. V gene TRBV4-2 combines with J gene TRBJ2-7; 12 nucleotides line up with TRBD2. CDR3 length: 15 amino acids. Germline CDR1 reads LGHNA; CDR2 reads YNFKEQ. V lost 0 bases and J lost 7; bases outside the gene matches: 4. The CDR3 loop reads CASSQDLGLAGEQYF. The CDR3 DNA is TGTGCCAGCAGCCAAGATTTGGGACTAGCGGGTGAGCAGTACTTC.

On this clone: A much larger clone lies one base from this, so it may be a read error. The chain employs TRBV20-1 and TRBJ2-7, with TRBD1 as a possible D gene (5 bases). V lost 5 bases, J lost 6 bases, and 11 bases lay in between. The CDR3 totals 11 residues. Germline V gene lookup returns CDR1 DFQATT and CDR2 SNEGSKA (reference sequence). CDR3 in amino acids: CSADAGREQYF. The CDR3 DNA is TGCAGTGCTGATGCAGGGCGCGAGCAGTACTTC.

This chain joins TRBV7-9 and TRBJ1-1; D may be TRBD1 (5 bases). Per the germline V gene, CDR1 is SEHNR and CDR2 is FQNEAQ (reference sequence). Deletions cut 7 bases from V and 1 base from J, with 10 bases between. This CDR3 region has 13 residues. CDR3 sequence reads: CASKPGGNTEAFF. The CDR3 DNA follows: TGTGCCAGCAAACCGGGGGGGAACACTGAAGCTTTCTTT.

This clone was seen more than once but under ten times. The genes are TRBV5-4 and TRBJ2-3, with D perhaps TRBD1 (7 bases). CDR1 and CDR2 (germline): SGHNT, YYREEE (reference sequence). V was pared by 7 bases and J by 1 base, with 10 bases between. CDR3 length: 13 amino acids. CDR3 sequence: CASGGGGTDTQYF. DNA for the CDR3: TGTGCCAGCGGAGGGGGCGGCACAGATACGCAGTATTTT.

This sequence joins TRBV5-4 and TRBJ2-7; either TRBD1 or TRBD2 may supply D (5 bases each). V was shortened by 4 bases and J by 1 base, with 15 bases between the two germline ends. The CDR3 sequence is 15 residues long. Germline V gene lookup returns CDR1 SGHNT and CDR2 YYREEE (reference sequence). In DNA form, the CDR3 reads TGTGCCAGCAGCCTAGGGTGGGGGTCTTCCTACGAGCAGTACTTC. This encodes CASSLGWGSSYEQYF.

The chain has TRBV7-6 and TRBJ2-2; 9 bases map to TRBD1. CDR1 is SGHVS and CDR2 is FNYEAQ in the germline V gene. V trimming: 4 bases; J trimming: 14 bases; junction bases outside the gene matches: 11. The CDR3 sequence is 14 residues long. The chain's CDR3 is CASSSSWGQGSLFF. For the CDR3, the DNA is TGTGCCAGCAGCTCCTCGTGGGGACAGGGTTCCCTGTTTTTT.

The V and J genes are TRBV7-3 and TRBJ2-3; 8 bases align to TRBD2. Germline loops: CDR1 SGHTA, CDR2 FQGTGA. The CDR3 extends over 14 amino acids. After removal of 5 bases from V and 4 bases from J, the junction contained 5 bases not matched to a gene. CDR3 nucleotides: TGTGCCAGCAGCCCGGGAGGGGGTGCAGATACGCAGTATTTT. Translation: CASSPGGGADTQYF.

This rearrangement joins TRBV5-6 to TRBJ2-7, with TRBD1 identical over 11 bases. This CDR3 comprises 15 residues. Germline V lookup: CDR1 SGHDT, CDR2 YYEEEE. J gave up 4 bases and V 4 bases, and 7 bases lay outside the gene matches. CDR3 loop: CASSLWTGGYYEQYF. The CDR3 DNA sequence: TGTGCCAGCAGCCTGTGGACAGGGGGCTATTACGAGCAGTACTTC.

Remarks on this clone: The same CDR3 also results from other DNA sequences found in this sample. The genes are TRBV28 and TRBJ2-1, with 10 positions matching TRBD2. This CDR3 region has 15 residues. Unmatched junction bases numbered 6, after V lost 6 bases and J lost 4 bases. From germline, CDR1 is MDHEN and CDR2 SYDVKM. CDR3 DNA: TGTGCCAGCAGCTTACTAGCGGGACGATACAATGAGCAGTTCTTC. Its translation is CASSLLAGRYNEQFF.

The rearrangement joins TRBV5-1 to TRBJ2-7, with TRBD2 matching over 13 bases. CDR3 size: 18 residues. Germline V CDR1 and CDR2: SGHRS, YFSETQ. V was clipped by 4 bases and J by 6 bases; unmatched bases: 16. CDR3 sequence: CASSTDPRGLAGKGEQYF. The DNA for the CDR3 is TGCGCCAGCAGCACCGACCCCAGGGGACTAGCGGGAAAGGGCGAGCAGTACTTC. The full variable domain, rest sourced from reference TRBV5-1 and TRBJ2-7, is KAGVTQTPRYLIKTRGQQVTLSCSPISGHRSVSWYQQTPGQGLQFLFEYFSETQRNKGNFPGRFSGRQFSNSRSEMNVSTLELGDSALYLCASSTDPRGLAGKGEQYFGPGTRLTVT.

CDR3 DNA sequence: TGTGCCAGTAGTACAGGGGAAGATACTGGCTACACCTTC. This gives the protein CASSTGEDTGYTF. The chain joins TRBV19 to TRBJ1-2; D may be TRBD1 (6 bases). The CDR3 length is 13 residues. The V end lost 4 bases, the J end lost 7 bases, and 13 bases lay between the germline ends. CDR1 and CDR2 (germline): LNHDA, SQIVND (reference sequence).

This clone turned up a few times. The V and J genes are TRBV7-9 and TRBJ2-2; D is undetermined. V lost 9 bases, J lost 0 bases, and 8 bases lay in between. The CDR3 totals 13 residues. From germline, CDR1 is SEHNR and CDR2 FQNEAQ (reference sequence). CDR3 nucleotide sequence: TGTGCCAGGCGCGGCTCGAACACCGGGGAGCTGTTTTTT. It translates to CARRGSNTGELFF.

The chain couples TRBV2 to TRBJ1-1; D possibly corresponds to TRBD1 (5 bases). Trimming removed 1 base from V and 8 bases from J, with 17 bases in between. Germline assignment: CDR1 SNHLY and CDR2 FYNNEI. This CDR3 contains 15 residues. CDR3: CASSEEWAGLKEAFF. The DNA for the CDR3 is TGTGCCAGCAGTGAAGAGTGGGCAGGGTTAAAGGAAGCTTTCTTT. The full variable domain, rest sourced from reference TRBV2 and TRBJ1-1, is EPEVTQTPSHQVTQMGQEVILRCVPISNHLYFYWYRQILGQKVEFLVSFYNNEISEKSEIFDDQFSVERPDGSNFTLKIRSTKLEDSAMYFCASSEEWAGLKEAFFGQGTRLTVV.

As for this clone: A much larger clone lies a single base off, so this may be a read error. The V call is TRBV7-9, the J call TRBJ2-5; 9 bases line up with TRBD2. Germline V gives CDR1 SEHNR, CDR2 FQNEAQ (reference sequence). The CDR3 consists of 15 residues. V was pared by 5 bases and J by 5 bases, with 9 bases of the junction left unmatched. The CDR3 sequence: CASSVDSGRGETQYF. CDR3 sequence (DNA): TGTGCCAGCAGCGTGGATAGCGGGAGAGGGGAGACCCAGTACTTC.

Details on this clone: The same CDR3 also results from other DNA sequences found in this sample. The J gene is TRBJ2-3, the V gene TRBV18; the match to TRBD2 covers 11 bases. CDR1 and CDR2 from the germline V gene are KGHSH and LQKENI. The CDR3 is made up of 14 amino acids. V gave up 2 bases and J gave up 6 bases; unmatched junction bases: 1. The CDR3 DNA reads TGTGCCAGCTCACCAGGGACTAGCGGCGATACGCAGTATTTT. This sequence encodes CASSPGTSGDTQYF.

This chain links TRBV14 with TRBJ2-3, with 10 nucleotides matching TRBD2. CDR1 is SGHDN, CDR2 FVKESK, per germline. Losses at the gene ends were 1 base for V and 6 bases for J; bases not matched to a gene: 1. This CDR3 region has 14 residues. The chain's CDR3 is CASSQVAGGDTQYF. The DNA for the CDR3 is TGTGCCAGCAGCCAAGTAGCGGGAGGCGATACGCAGTATTTT.

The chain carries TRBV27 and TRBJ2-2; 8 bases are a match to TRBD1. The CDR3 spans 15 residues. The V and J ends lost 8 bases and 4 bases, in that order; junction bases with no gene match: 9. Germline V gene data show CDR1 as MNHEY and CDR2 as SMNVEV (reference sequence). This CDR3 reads CASSPQGAVTGELFF. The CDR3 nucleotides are TGTGCCAGCTCCCCTCAGGGGGCCGTCACCGGGGAGCTGTTTTTT.

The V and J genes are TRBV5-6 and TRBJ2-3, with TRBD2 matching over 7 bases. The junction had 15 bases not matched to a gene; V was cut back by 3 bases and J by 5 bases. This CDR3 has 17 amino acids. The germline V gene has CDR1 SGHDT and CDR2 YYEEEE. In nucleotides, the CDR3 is TGTGCCAGCAGCTCGGACCCGACTAGCCCTCTTCGAGATACGCAGTATTTT. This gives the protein CASSSDPTSPLRDTQYF.

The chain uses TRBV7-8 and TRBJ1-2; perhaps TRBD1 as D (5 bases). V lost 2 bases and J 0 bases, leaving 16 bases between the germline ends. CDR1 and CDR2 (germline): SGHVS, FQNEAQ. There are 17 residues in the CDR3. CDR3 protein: CASSLQAGTLPNYGYTF. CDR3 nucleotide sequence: TGTGCCAGCAGCTTACAGGCAGGGACCCTTCCTAACTATGGCTACACCTTC.

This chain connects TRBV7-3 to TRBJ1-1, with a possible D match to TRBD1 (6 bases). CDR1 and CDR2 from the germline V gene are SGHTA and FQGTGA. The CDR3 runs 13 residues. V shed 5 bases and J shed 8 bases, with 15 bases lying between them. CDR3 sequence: CASSILRGGEAFF. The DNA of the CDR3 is TGTGCCAGCAGCATTCTCAGGGGCGGAGAAGCTTTCTTT. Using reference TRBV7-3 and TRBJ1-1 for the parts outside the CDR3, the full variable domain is GAGVSQTPSNKVTEKGKYVELRCDPISGHTALYWYRQSLGQGPEFLIYFQGTGAADDSGLPNDRFFAVRPEGSVSTLKIQRTERGDSAVYLCASSILRGGEAFFGQGTRLTVV.

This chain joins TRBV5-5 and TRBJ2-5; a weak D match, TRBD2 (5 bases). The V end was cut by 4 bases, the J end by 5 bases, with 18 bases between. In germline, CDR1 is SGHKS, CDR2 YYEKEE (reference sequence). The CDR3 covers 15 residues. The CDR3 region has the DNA TGTGCCAGCAGCCTCAGAGGCAGTAGAGGGGAGACCCAGTACTTC. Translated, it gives CASSLRGSRGETQYF.

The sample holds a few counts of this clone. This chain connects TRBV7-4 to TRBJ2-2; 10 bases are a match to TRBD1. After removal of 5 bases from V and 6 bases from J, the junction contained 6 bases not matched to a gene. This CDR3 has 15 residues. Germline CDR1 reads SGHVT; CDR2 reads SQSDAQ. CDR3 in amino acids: CASSLTGGAAGELFF. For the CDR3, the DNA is TGTGCCAGCAGCCTGACAGGGGGCGCAGCCGGGGAGCTGTTTTTT.

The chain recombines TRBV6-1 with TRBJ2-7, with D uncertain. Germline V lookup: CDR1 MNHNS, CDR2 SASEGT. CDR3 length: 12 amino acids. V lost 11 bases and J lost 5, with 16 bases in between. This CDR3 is CAAGRVNNEQYF. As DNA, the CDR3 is TGTGCCGCCGGTCGGGTTAATAACGAGCAGTACTTC.

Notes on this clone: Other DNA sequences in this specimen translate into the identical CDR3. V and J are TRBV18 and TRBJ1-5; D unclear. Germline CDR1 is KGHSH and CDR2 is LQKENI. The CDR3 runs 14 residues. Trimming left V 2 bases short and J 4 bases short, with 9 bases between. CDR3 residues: CASSPEAINQPQHF. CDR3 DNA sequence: TGTGCCAGCTCACCAGAGGCGATAAATCAGCCCCAGCATTTT. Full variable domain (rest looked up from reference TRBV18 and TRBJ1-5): NAGVMQNPRHLVRRRGQEARLRCSPMKGHSHVYWYRQLPEEGLKFMVYLQKENIIDESGMPKERFSAEFPKEGPSILRIQQVVRGDSAAYFCASSPEAINQPQHFGDGTRLSIL.

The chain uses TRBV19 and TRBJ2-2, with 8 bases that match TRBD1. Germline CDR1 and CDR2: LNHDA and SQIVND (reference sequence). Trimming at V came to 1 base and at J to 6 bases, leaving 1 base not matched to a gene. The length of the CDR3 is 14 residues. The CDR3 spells CASSIVTGAGELFF. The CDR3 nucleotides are TGTGCCAGTAGTATAGTGACAGGGGCCGGGGAGCTGTTTTTT.

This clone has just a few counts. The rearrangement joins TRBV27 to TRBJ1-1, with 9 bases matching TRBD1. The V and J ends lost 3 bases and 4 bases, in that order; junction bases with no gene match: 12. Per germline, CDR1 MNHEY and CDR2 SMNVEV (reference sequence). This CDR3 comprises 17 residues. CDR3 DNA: TGTGCCAGCAGTTTCTTCCCCAGGACAGGGGAGACCACTGAAGCTTTCTTT. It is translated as CASSFFPRTGETTEAFF.

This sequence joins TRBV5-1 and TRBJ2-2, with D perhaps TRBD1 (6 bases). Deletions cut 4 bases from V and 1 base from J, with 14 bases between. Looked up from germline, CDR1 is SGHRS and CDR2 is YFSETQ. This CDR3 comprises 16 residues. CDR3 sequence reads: CASSETGSVNTGELFF. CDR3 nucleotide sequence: TGCGCCAGCAGCGAAACAGGGTCGGTGAACACCGGGGAGCTGTTTTTT.

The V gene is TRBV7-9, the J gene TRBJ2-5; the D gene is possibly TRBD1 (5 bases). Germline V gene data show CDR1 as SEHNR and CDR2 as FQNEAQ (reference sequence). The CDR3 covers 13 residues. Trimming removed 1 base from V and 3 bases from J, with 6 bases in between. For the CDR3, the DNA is TGTGCCAGCAGCTTAGACAGGAAAGAGACCCAGTACTTC. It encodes CASSLDRKETQYF.

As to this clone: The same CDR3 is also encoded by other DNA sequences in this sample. CDR3 coding DNA: TGTGCCAGCAGCTTAGCTCCGGGTACAGATACGCAGTATTTT. Encoded protein: CASSLAPGTDTQYF. The rearrangement joins TRBV7-2 to TRBJ2-3; no firm D call. V was pared by 0 bases and J by 3 bases, with 7 bases between. The length of the CDR3 is 14 residues. CDR1 is SGHTA and CDR2 is FQGNSA in the germline V gene.